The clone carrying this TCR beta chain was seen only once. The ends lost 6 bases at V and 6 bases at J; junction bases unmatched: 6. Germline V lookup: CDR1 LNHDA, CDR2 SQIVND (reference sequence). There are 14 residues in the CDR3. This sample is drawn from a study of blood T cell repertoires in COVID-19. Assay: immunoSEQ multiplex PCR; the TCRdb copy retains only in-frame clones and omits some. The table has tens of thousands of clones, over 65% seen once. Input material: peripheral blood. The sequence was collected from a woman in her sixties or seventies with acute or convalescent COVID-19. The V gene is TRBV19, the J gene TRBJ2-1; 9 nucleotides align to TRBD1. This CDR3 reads CASRPGTGFNEQFF. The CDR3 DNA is TGTGCCAGTAGACCCGGGACAGGGTTCAATGAGCAGTTCTTC.